This TCR beta chain was observed in a study of blood T cell repertoires in COVID-19. All enrollees were roughly 18 to 95 years old and from fewer than 30 US areas. Before being deemed recovered, Cohort 3 donors had two negative PCRs, clearance, or symptom resolution. Produced via immunoSEQ multiplex PCR; TCRdb's table is partial and in-frame only. The sample includes hundreds of thousands of clones, over 75% of them seen just once. CDR1 MNHEY and CDR2 SVGAGI come from the germline V gene. The CDR3 has 12 amino acids. The V end was cut by 8 bases, the J end by 3 bases, with 11 bases between. The chain carries TRBV6-5 and TRBJ2-7, with D maybe TRBD1 (5 bases). The source material was PBMCs or T cells enriched from blood (not recorded which). The origin of this receptor is a man between 18 and 29 years old who had recovered from COVID-19. Here the CDR3 reads CASRAQGYEQYF. The CDR3 coding sequence is TGTGCCAGCCGAGCTCAGGGCTACGAGCAGTACTTC.